The subject of this entry is one TCR beta chain. The target of this receptor is not known. No base quality values were provided; no much bigger clone lies one nucleotide off. The data stem from a study of post-analysis software for immune sequencing data (dated by TCRdb to about 2015). As for the study more broadly: Recorded disease courses included relapsing-remitting, secondary progressive and progressive-relapsing multiple sclerosis, with some patients lacking subtype annotation. The multiple sclerosis patient repertoires were compared with 11 previously published healthy control repertoires from donors aged roughly 6 to 25 years. A subset of samples was prepared in parallel using single-end sample barcoding, then pooled and co-amplified after Illumina adapter ligation.

Overall results and qualifications from the work: The multiple sclerosis patient group was slightly younger than the control group. Significantly lower normalized Chao1 diversity was found in multiple sclerosis patients than in controls, suggesting substantial peripheral T-cell clonal expansion. Patients showed significantly higher frequencies than controls for several TRBV segments, among them TRBV5-6, TRBV5-1 and TRBV20-1. Direct clustering with F measure showed strong co-clustering of samples prepared in the same batch, prompting a batch-effect correction.

Library construction relied on PCR. The sequencer was an Illumina HiSeq 2500. To reduce PCR and sequencing biases, unique molecular identifiers were built into the TCR beta cDNA libraries. Every 1 to 10 million input T cells yielded 500,000 or so cDNA molecules, meaning each molecule approximated one T cell. The patient libraries were prepared and sequenced using the same protocol as the earlier healthy control dataset. Within a given batch, samples were prepared together, multiplexed and sequenced on the same HiSeq lane. In the authors' own workflow: MIGEC was used to process the raw barcoded reads, and molecular identifier groups with only a single read were discarded before consensus assembly and CDR3 extraction. Clonotype tables were post-analysed with VDJtools, normalizing diversity by down-sampling all datasets to the smallest sample size. Repertoire overlap clustering matched CDR3 amino acid but not nucleotide sequences to correct batch-related cross-sample contamination. The raw public reads went through TCRdb reprocessing: fastp at Q25, MiXCR clone calling, in-frame beta chains kept. Entries that share a CDR3 protein sequence are merged under the most common genes and DNA. For this entry, the V and J calls and clone size follow TCRdb and not the study's own pipeline. Present in this sample are around 700,000 distinct CDR3 sequences, approximately 59% of which were seen just once. The top ten hold 10% to 12% of the sample.

Inclusive of the bounding cysteine and phenylalanine, the CDR3 is 15 residues long. Only CDR3 DNA is held: 45 bases, read in frame from base 1. V sheds 3 bases and J sheds 2 bases, leaving 15 bases between their ends. The CDR1 and CDR2 encoded by the germline V gene are SGHRS and YFSETQ. TCR beta repertoires were profiled from peripheral blood of over 10 young patients with multiple sclerosis to demonstrate the VDJtools post-analysis software. The multiple sclerosis patients were children and adolescents between about 6 and 16 years of age. The rearranged chain carries TRBV5-1 and TRBJ2-7, with the D gene possibly TRBD1 or TRBD2, each one fitting 6 bases. The TCR sequence derives from a girl aged 2-10 years with multiple sclerosis. Sequenced input: blood. The DNA sequence is TGCGCCAGCAGCTCCGGGGGCTACGGAGCCTACGAGCAGTACTTC. Translation gives CASSSGGYGAYEQYF. Outside the CDR3, residues come from the reference TRBV5-1 and TRBJ2-7 proteins, so the full variable domain is: KAGVTQTPRYLIKTRGQQVTLSCSPISGHRSVSWYQQTPGQGLQFLFEYFSETQRNKGNFPGRFSGRQFSNSRSEMNVSTLELGDSALYLCASSSGGYGAYEQYFGPGTRLTVT.